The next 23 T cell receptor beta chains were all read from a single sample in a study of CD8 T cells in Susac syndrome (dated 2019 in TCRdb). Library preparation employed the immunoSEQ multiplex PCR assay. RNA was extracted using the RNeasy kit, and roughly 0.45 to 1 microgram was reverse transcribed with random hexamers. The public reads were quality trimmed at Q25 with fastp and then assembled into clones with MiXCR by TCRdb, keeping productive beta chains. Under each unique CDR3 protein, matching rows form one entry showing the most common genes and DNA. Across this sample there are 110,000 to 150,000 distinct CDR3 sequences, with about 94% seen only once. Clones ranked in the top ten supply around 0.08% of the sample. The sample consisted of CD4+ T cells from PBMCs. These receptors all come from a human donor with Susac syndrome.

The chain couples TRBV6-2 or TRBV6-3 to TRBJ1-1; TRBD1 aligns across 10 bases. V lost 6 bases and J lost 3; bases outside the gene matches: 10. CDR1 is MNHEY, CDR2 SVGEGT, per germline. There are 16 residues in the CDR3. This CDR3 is CASSPGQGGRYTEAFF. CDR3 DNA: TGTGCCAGCAGCCCCGGACAGGGGGGAAGGTACACTGAAGCTTTCTTT.

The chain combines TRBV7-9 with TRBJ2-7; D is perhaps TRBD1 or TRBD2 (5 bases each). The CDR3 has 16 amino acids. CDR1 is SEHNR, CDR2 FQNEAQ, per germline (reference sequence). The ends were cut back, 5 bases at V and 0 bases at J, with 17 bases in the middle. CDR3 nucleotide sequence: TGTGCCAGCAGCCCAACCGGGGCGGAGGACTCCTACGAGCAGTACTTC. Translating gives CASSPTGAEDSYEQYF.

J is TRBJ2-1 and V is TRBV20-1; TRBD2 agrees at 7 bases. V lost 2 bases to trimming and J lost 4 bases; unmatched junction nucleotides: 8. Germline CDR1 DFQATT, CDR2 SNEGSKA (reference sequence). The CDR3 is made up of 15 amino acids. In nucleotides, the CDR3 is TGCAGTGCTAGATTGGCTAGCGGATCGTACAATGAGCAGTTCTTC. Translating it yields CSARLASGSYNEQFF.

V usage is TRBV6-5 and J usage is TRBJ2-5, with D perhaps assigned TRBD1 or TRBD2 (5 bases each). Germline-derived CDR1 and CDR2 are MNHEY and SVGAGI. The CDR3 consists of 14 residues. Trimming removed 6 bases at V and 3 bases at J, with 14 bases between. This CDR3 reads CASSYGTTEETQYF. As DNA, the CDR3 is TGTGCCAGCAGCTACGGGACCACCGAAGAGACCCAGTACTTC.

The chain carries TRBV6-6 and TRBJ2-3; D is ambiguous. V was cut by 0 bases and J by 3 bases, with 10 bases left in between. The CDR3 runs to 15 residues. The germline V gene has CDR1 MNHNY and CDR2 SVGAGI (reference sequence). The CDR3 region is CASSYSDPRTDTQYF. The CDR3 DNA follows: TGTGCCAGCAGTTACTCGGACCCGAGGACAGATACGCAGTATTTT.

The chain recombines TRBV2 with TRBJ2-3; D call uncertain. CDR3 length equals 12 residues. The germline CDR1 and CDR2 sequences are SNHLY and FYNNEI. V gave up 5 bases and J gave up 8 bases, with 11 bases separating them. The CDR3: CASSRTTGTQYF. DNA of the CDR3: TGTGCCAGCAGTCGGACGACCGGTACGCAGTATTTT.

CDR3 loop: CARDSEANYGYTF. The DNA of the CDR3 is TGTGCCAGAGACTCAGAAGCTAACTATGGCTACACCTTC. The chain recombines TRBV2 with TRBJ1-2; no clear D gene. CDR3 size: 13 residues. V lost 9 bases and J 0 bases, leaving 11 bases between the germline ends. Germline V gene sequence: CDR1 SNHLY, CDR2 FYNNEI.

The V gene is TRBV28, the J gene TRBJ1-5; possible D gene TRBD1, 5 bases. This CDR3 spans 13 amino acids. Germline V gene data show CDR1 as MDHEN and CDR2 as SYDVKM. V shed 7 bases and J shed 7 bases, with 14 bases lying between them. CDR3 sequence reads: CASMVAGLQPQHF. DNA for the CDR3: TGTGCCAGCATGGTAGCAGGGCTACAGCCCCAGCATTTT. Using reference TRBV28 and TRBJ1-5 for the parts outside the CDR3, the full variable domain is DVKVTQSSRYLVKRTGEKVFLECVQDMDHENMFWYRQDPGLGLRLIYFSYDVKMKEKGDIPEGYSVSREKKERFSLILESASTNQTSMYLCASMVAGLQPQHFGDGTRLSIL.

The CDR3 loop reads CSAPQPGRPAETQYF. In DNA form, the CDR3 reads TGCAGTGCTCCCCAACCAGGGCGTCCGGCAGAGACCCAGTACTTC. The chain joins TRBV20-1 to TRBJ2-5; D is perhaps TRBD1 (5 bases). This CDR3 is 15 amino acids long. Trimming stripped 5 bases from V and 4 bases from J, with 20 bases between. Germline V gene sequence: CDR1 DFQATT, CDR2 SNEGSKA (reference sequence).

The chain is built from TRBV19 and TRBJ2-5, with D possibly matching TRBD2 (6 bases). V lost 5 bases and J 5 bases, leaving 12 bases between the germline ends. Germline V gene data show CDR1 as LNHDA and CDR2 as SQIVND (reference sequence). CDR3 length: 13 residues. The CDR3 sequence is CASSGLAQETQYF. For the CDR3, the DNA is TGTGCCAGTAGTGGGCTAGCGCAGGAGACCCAGTACTTC.

The CDR3 loop reads CASSLIPLALQETQYF. For the CDR3, the DNA is TGTGCCAGCAGTTTAATACCCTTAGCGCTACAAGAGACCCAGTACTTC. The chain employs TRBV28 and TRBJ2-5; tentatively, D is TRBD2 (5 bases). Deletions cut 2 bases from V and 2 bases from J, with 15 bases between. The CDR3 spans 16 residues. Germline CDR1 MDHEN, CDR2 SYDVKM.

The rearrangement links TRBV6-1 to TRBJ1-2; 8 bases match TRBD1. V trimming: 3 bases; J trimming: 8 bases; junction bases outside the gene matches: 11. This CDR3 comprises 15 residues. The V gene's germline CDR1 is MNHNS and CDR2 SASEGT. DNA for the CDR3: TGTGCCAGCAGTGAGATGAGCAGGGGGCTCGTAGGCTACACCTTC. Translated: CASSEMSRGLVGYTF.

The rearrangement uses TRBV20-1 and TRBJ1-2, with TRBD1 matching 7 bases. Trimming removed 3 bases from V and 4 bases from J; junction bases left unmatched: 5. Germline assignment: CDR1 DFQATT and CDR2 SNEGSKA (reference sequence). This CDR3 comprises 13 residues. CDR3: CSASRQGIYGYTF. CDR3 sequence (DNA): TGCAGTGCTAGCAGACAGGGCATCTATGGCTACACCTTC.

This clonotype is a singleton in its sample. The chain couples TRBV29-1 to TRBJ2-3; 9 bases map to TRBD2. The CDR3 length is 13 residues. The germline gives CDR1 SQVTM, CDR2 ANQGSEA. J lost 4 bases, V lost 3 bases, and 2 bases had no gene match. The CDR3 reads CSVDLAGSDTQYF. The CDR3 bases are TGCAGCGTTGATCTAGCGGGATCAGATACGCAGTATTTT.

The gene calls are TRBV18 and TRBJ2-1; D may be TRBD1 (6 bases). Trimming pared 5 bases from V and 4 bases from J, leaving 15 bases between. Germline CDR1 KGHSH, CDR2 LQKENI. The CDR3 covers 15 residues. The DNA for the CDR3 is TGTGCCAGCTCATCCCCCGGGACATCTTACAATGAGCAGTTCTTC. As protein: CASSSPGTSYNEQFF.

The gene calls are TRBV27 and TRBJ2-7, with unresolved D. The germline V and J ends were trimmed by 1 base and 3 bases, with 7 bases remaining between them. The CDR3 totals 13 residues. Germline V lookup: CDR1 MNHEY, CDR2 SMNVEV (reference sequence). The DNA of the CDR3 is TGTGCCAGCAGTTTATGGATGAACTACGAGCAGTACTTC. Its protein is CASSLWMNYEQYF.

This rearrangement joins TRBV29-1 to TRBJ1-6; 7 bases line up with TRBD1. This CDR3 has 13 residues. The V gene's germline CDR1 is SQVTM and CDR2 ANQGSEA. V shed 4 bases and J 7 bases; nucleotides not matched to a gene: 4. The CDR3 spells CSVAGTANSPLHF. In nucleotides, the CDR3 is TGCAGCGTTGCCGGGACAGCGAATTCACCCCTCCACTTT.

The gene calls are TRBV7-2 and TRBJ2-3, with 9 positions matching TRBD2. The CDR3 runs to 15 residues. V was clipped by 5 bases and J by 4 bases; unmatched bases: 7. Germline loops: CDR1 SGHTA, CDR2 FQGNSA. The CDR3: CASSPLAGVPDTQYF. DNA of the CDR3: TGTGCCAGCAGCCCCTTAGCGGGAGTCCCAGATACGCAGTATTTT.

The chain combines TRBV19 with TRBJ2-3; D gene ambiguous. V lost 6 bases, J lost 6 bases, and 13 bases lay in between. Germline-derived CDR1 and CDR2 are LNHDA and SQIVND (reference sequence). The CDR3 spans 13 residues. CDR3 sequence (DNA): TGTGCCAGTAGCCTCACCTTGGGGGATACGCAGTATTTT. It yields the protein CASSLTLGDTQYF. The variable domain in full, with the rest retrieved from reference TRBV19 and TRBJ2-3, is DGGITQSPKYLFRKEGQNVTLSCEQNLNHDAMYWYRQDPGQGLRLIYYSQIVNDFQKGDIAEGYSVSREKKESFPLTVTSAQKNPTAFYLCASSLTLGDTQYFGPGTRLTVL.

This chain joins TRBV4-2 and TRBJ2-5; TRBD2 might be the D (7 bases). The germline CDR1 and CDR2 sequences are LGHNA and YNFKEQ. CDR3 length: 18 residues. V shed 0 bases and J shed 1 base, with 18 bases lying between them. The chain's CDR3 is CASSQDGGAGDLQETQYF. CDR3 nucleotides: TGTGCCAGCAGCCAAGATGGGGGGGCGGGAGATCTCCAAGAGACCCAGTACTTC.

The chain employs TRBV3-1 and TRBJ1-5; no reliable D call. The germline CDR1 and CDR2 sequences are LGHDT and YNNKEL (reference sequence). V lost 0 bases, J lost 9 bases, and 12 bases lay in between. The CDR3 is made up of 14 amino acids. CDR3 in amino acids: CASSQDFNLRPQHF. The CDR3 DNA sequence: TGTGCCAGCAGCCAAGATTTCAACCTAAGGCCCCAGCATTTT.

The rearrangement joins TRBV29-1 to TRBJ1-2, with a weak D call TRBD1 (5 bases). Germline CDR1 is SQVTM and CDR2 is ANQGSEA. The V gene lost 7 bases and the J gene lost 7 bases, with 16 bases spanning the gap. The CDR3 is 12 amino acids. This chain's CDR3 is CSAQGTATGYTF. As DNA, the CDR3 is TGCAGCGCCCAGGGTACCGCAACTGGCTACACCTTC.

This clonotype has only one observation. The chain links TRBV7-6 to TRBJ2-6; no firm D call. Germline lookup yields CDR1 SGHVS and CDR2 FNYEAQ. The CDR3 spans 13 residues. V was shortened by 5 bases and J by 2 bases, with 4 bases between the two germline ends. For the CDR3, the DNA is TGTGCCAGCAGCACCCCTGGGGCCAACGTCCTGACTTTC. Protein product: CASSTPGANVLTF.